This T cell receptor (beta chain) was profiled in a study of blood T cell repertoires in COVID-19. This CDR3 comprises 14 residues. J lost 6 bases, V lost 1 base, and 1 base had no gene match. Germline V gene lookup returns CDR1 SNHLY and CDR2 FYNNEI. The assay was immunoSEQ multiplex PCR, and TCRdb's table has in-frame clones only and misses some. The sample carries just under 150,000 clones, more than 80% recorded once. The chain carries TRBV2 and TRBJ2-1, with 9 bases fitting TRBD2. Sequenced material: peripheral blood. This TCR derives from a human donor in a cohort sampled during active COVID-19. The CDR3 loop reads CASSEGLAVNEQFF. The CDR3 nucleotides read TGTGCCAGCAGTGAAGGACTAGCGGTCAATGAGCAGTTCTTC.